Presented here are 11 T cell receptor beta chains from one specimen sequenced in a study of T and B cells in COVID-19 patients. Each TRB amplification used about 250-550 ng of genomic DNA from blood. TRB rearrangements were amplified by multiplex PCR with BIOMED2 TRB-A/B primers. TCRdb re-derived calls from the multiplex PCR reads in MiXCR, one entry per CDR3 protein. Of 8,000 or so distinct CDR3 sequences in the sample, 35% to 45% were seen once. The sequenced sample was blood. These receptors came from a human donor who had recovered from COVID-19.

The chain has TRBV7-2 and TRBJ1-5; tentative D call: TRBD1 (5 bases). This CDR3 has 15 amino acids. Germline CDR1 reads SGHTA; CDR2 reads FQGNSA. Trimming took 4 bases from V and 2 from J, leaving 12 bases between them. This CDR3 reads CASSSGPGGNQPQHF. DNA of the CDR3: TGTGCCAGCAGCTCCGGTCCGGGGGGCAATCAGCCCCAGCATTTT.

This rearrangement joins TRBV19 to TRBJ1-2, with 11 bases matching TRBD1. Trimming at V came to 4 bases and at J to 5 bases, leaving 0 bases not matched to a gene. This CDR3 is 13 amino acids long. The V gene's germline CDR1 is LNHDA and CDR2 SQIVND (reference sequence). CDR3 DNA: TGTGCCAGTAGTAGGGACAGGGGGTATGGCTACACCTTC. Protein product: CASSRDRGYGYTF.

This chain connects TRBV27 to TRBJ2-6; unclear D gene. Trimming pared 4 bases from V and 1 base from J, leaving 8 bases between. Germline-derived CDR1 and CDR2 are MNHEY and SMNVEV (reference sequence). This CDR3 spans 15 amino acids. The CDR3 sequence: CASSSRLSGANVLTF. The CDR3 DNA follows: TGTGCCAGCAGTTCCCGGCTTTCTGGGGCCAACGTCCTGACTTTC.

The chain is built from TRBV19 and TRBJ2-1, with D perhaps TRBD1 or TRBD2 (5 bases each). The ends were cut back, 6 bases at V and 8 bases at J, with 14 bases in the middle. The CDR3 totals 13 residues. CDR1 and CDR2 (germline): LNHDA, SQIVND (reference sequence). CDR3 loop: CASSVWGYDEQFF. The CDR3 nucleotides are TGTGCCAGTAGCGTTTGGGGGTACGATGAGCAGTTCTTC. Full variable domain (remainder filled in from reference TRBV19 and TRBJ2-1): DGGITQSPKYLFRKEGQNVTLSCEQNLNHDAMYWYRQDPGQGLRLIYYSQIVNDFQKGDIAEGYSVSREKKESFPLTVTSAQKNPTAFYLCASSVWGYDEQFFGPGTRLTVL.

V gene TRBV19 combines with J gene TRBJ1-5, with a weak D call TRBD1 (5 bases). Trimming removed 6 bases at V and 7 bases at J, with 16 bases between. This CDR3 region has 14 residues. Germline assignment: CDR1 LNHDA and CDR2 SQIVND (reference sequence). CDR3 bases: TGTGCCAGTAGCGCACGACACGGGGGACAGCCCCAGCATTTT. It specifies CASSARHGGQPQHF.

This clonotype was recorded a few times. The chain uses TRBV11-3 and TRBJ1-2; D is undetermined. Per the germline V gene, CDR1 is SGHNT and CDR2 is YENEEA. Trimming shortened V by 1 base and J by 7 bases, and 19 bases separated the two germline ends. This CDR3 region has 16 residues. CDR3 residues: CASSLVNVGRAAGYTF. As DNA, the CDR3 is TGTGCCAGCAGCTTAGTTAACGTAGGGAGGGCGGCTGGCTACACCTTC.

The rearrangement links TRBV6-5 to TRBJ1-1, with unresolved D. The V end was cut by 5 bases, the J end by 0 bases, with 13 bases between. CDR1 and CDR2 (germline): MNHEY, SVGAGI. This CDR3 is 15 amino acids long. The CDR3 here is CASSTILGLNTEAFF. CDR3 DNA sequence: TGTGCCAGCAGTACAATTCTCGGACTGAACACTGAAGCTTTCTTT.

This clonotype was observed a few times. The CDR3 spells CASSRNTRQETQYF. CDR3 bases: TGTGCCAGCAGCAGGAATACCCGCCAAGAGACCCAGTACTTC. This sequence joins TRBV27 and TRBJ2-5; D gene ambiguous. V was pared by 6 bases and J by 1 base, with 12 bases between. Germline V gene data show CDR1 as MNHEY and CDR2 as SMNVEV (reference sequence). The CDR3 sequence is 14 residues long.

The chain joins TRBV6-1 to TRBJ2-5; TRBD1 or TRBD2 may be the D gene (5 bases each). The CDR3 sequence is 15 residues long. V lost 7 bases to trimming and J lost 3 bases, with 18 bases between them. From germline, CDR1 is MNHNS and CDR2 SASEGT. In DNA form, the CDR3 reads TGTGCCAGCACCCGAGGAGGCGGCAGGGAAGAGACCCAGTACTTC. This codes for CASTRGGGREETQYF.

This rearrangement joins TRBV19 to TRBJ2-1; no clear D. Germline CDR1 is LNHDA and CDR2 is SQIVND (reference sequence). Deletions cut 0 bases from V and 2 bases from J, with 8 bases between. The CDR3 contains 15 residues. CDR3 amino acids: CASSIDRAAYNEQFF. The CDR3 region has the DNA TGTGCCAGTAGTATAGATAGGGCAGCCTACAATGAGCAGTTCTTC.

This chain's CDR3 is CASSYSGVGGAYEQYF. CDR3 DNA sequence: TGTGCCAGCAGTTACTCCGGCGTCGGGGGGGCCTACGAGCAGTACTTC. This sequence joins TRBV6-5 and TRBJ2-7, with TRBD2 identical over 8 bases. J lost 2 bases, V lost 0 bases, and 6 bases had no gene match. The germline V gene encodes CDR1 MNHEY and CDR2 SVGAGI. The CDR3 has 16 amino acids.